This T cell receptor (beta chain) was retrieved from a study of T cells after yellow fever vaccination (dated by TCRdb to the late 2010s). Some background on the complete study: Libraries from fractions with low cell numbers were prepared with the SMART-Seq v4 Ultra Low Input RNA kit. To track T-cell clones before and after primary and booster YFV17D yellow fever vaccination, bulk TCR alpha and beta repertoires were sequenced longitudinally. Two healthy male donors made up the cohort, one aged 18 to 30 years and the other aged 30 to 39 years. Blood was collected at multiple timepoints before and after primary and secondary immunization, and bulk PBMC replicates and cell subsets were isolated.

In regard to this clonotype: It has no known antigen specificity. There are no base qualities to consult, and no much larger clone falls within one base.

TCR cDNA was synthesized by 5'RACE template switching, which introduced a universal primer site and unique molecular identifiers. Priming of cDNA synthesis was performed from both the TCR alpha and TCR beta constant segments. Two PCR steps were used to amplify libraries, with sample barcodes and sequencing adapters being added in the second step. Libraries were sequenced on Illumina HiSeq 2500 (2x100 bp) or NovaSeq (2x150 bp). The original pipeline was this. Demultiplexing of reads and collapsing into UMI consensus sequences were performed with MIGEC, and V(D)J alignment was carried out with MiXCR. Vaccine-responding clonotypes were defined with edgeR using replicate PBMC samples, requiring FDR below 0.01 and a log2 fold change above 5 up to day 15. Each bulk clonotype received a CD4 or CD8 identity based on whether the sequenced CD4 or CD8 repertoire contained that clonotype at higher abundance. In TCRdb, the public reads were trimmed at Q25 with fastp and aligned with MiXCR, with productive beta chains retained. CDR3 protein sequences are deduplicated, and each keeps its most common genes and DNA. TCRdb assigned the V and J calls; the authors' analysis was not used. The sample table holds 450,000 to 550,000 distinct CDR3 sequences, of which 20% to 25% were seen once. The ten top clones hold about 17% of the sample.

General study outcomes and caveats: The secondary T-cell response was found to be weaker but faster than the primary response, with a peak reached on day 5 rather than on day 15. Because the study included only a couple of donors, the extent to which the findings can be generalized is limited. A small fraction of clonotypes appeared in both the CD4 and CD8 compartments, likely as a result of convergent recombination. Computational filtering was needed because FACS-sorted repertoires could contain abundant contaminating clonotypes from the bulk population. Most clones expanded after primary vaccination were re-detected after the booster (96% of CD4 and 88% of CD8), suggesting broad memory maintenance.

The sample's treatment or condition label is to be understood as: live attenuated yellow fever vaccine strain. Two biological replicates of bulk PBMCs were collected at each blood-draw timepoint. PBMCs were isolated from peripheral blood using a standard Ficoll-Paque protocol. TriZol was used to extract RNA from bulk PBMCs, from CD4 and CD8 fractions, and from dextramer-positive and dextramer-negative fractions. V sheds 1 base and J sheds 9 bases, leaving 6 bases between their ends. Reading the germline V gene gives CDR1 MGHRA and CDR2 YSYEKL. The CDR3 sequence holds 12 residues, the cysteine and phenylalanine included. The read is trimmed to its CDR3 DNA, 36 bases read in frame from base 1.

This TCR derives from a man aged 18 to 29 who received the YFV17D yellow fever vaccine. The source was PBMCs, collected less than 25 days after the first yellow fever vaccination. Recombination joined TRBV4-1 with TRBJ2-2, with no reliable assignment of the D segment. The CDR3 protein: CASSQVGRELFF. At the DNA level, the sequence is TGCGCCAGCAGCCAAGTTGGAAGGGAGCTGTTTTTT.